These 17 T cell receptor beta chains were sequenced from one sample in a study of blood T cell repertoires in COVID-19. Assay used: immunoSEQ multiplex PCR; TCRdb lists only in-frame clones, some missing. The sample yields 250,000 to 300,000 clones, roughly 89% seen once. Sequencing was done on a sample of PBMCs or T cells enriched from blood (not recorded which). These receptor sequences come from a middle-aged woman who had recovered from COVID-19.

The chain joins TRBV24-1 to TRBJ2-1; D might be TRBD1 (6 bases). V was shortened by 4 bases and J by 12 bases, with 15 bases between the two germline ends. The V gene's germline CDR1 is KGHDR and CDR2 SFDVKD. The CDR3 has 13 amino acids. The CDR3 here is CATSDQGGMTQFF. DNA of the CDR3: TGTGCCACCAGTGACCAAGGGGGAATGACGCAGTTCTTC.

This clone appeared a single time. The chain employs TRBV6-2 or TRBV6-3 and TRBJ2-7; 10 bases align to TRBD2. The CDR3 length is 17 residues. Germline V gene lookup returns CDR1 MNHEY and CDR2 SVGEGT. V gave up 2 bases and J gave up 7 bases; unmatched junction bases: 14. CDR3 DNA sequence: TGTGCCAGCAGTTACCATCCTAGCGGGAGAGATGCAGGGGAGCAGTACTTC. Translating gives CASSYHPSGRDAGEQYF.

This clone was found once. This chain links TRBV19 with TRBJ1-6; D unresolved. Germline V gene lookup returns CDR1 LNHDA and CDR2 SQIVND (reference sequence). The ends were cut back, 3 bases at V and 10 bases at J, with 7 bases in the middle. The CDR3 extends over 12 amino acids. The CDR3 DNA reads TGTGCCAGTAGTATGAGTCTCTCACCCCTCCACTTT. This sequence encodes CASSMSLSPLHF.

The chain joins TRBV4-1 to TRBJ1-2; D is ambiguous. Trimming shortened V by 1 base and J by 7 bases, and 16 bases separated the two germline ends. Germline V gives CDR1 MGHRA, CDR2 YSYEKL. The CDR3 length is 15 residues. CDR3 protein: CASSQVLLPSGGYTF. The DNA of the CDR3 is TGCGCCAGCAGCCAAGTTCTGCTCCCCTCCGGTGGCTACACCTTC.

The chain carries TRBV19 and TRBJ2-5; D might be TRBD1 (6 bases). V was pared by 9 bases and J by 5 bases, with 16 bases between. Germline CDR1 and CDR2: LNHDA and SQIVND (reference sequence). This CDR3 comprises 13 residues. The CDR3 DNA follows: TGTGCCAGCCGGGACACCTCCAGGGAGACCCAGTACTTC. Residues: CASRDTSRETQYF.

This clone occurred a few times. The chain links TRBV15 to TRBJ1-5, with 8 bases that match TRBD1. The CDR3 spans 14 residues. CDR1 is LNHNV, CDR2 YYDKDF, per germline (reference sequence). Unmatched junction bases numbered 2, after V lost 3 bases and J lost 4 bases. CDR3 residues: CATSRDRANQPQHF. The CDR3 region has the DNA TGTGCCACCAGCAGGGACAGGGCTAATCAGCCCCAGCATTTT.

The rearrangement links TRBV5-4 to TRBJ2-1; 9 nucleotides agree with TRBD2. After removal of 4 bases from V and 7 bases from J, the junction contained 12 bases not matched to a gene. The CDR3 spans 16 residues. CDR1 and CDR2 (germline): SGHNT, YYREEE (reference sequence). DNA for the CDR3: TGTGCCAGCAGCCCTCGGGGTAGCGGGAGAGGGAATGAGCAGTTCTTC. It encodes CASSPRGSGRGNEQFF.

The V call is TRBV19, the J call TRBJ1-6; D is unclear. This CDR3 region has 15 residues. V dropped 3 bases and J dropped 10 bases, with 16 bases sitting between them. Germline CDR1 reads LNHDA; CDR2 reads SQIVND (reference sequence). The CDR3 loop reads CASSMNGASESPLHF. Here the CDR3 DNA reads TGTGCCAGTAGTATGAATGGAGCATCGGAGTCACCCCTCCACTTT.

The chain recombines TRBV14 with TRBJ1-1, with D uncertain. Trimming took off 4 bases at V and 0 bases at J, with 6 bases between the two ends. Germline assignment: CDR1 SGHDN and CDR2 FVKESK. This CDR3 is built from 13 residues. CDR3 sequence (DNA): TGTGCCAGCAGCCCCCTCTTGAACACTGAAGCTTTCTTT. Encoded protein: CASSPLLNTEAFF.

The CDR3 coding sequence is TGTGCCAGCAGCTTCTTATACTCGACAACCTACAATGAGCAGTTCTTC. Translating gives CASSFLYSTTYNEQFF. This chain joins TRBV7-6 and TRBJ2-1; D ambiguous. V lost 3 bases to trimming and J lost 2 bases, with 14 bases between them. Germline V gene lookup returns CDR1 SGHVS and CDR2 FNYEAQ. The CDR3 sequence is 16 residues long. The full variable domain, its missing parts supplied by reference TRBV7-6 and TRBJ2-1, is GAGVSQSPRYKVTKRGQDVALRCDPISGHVSLYWYRQALGQGPEFLTYFNYEAQQDKSGLPNDRFSAERPEGSISTLTIQRTEQRDSAMYRCASSFLYSTTYNEQFFGPGTRLTVL.

The sample holds a few counts of this clone. The chain uses TRBV30 and TRBJ1-4, with D hard to call. V shed 3 bases and J shed 10 bases, with 12 bases lying between them. Per germline, CDR1 GTSNPN and CDR2 SVGIG (reference sequence). The CDR3 is 12 amino acids. As DNA, the CDR3 is TGTGCCTGGAGCAAGGAGGGCGGAAAACTGTTTTTT. Translating gives CAWSKEGGKLFF.

J is TRBJ2-5 and V is TRBV5-1; 7 bases are shared with TRBD2. The CDR3 consists of 16 residues. V lost 6 bases to trimming and J lost 2 bases; unmatched junction nucleotides: 13. CDR1 is SGHRS and CDR2 is YFSETQ in the germline V gene. The chain's CDR3 is CASTPFAGAGQETQYF. CDR3 bases: TGCGCCAGCACCCCCTTTGCGGGAGCGGGGCAAGAGACCCAGTACTTC.

The rearrangement joins TRBV7-9 to TRBJ2-7; D gene ambiguous. CDR1 SEHNR and CDR2 FQNEAQ come from the germline V gene (reference sequence). With 6 bases removed from V and 6 bases from J, the gap between germline ends came to 12 bases. There are 12 residues in the CDR3. The CDR3 loop reads CASSSTWSEQYF. As DNA, the CDR3 is TGTGCCAGCAGTTCTACTTGGAGCGAGCAGTACTTC.

CDR3 sequence reads: CASSHTSGGTYEQYF. DNA of the CDR3: TGTGCCAGCAGCCACACTAGCGGGGGGACCTACGAGCAGTACTTC. The V call is TRBV3-1 (or the pseudogene TRBV3-2), the J call TRBJ2-7, with 12 bases aligning to TRBD2. The CDR3 is 15 amino acids. Germline trimming cut 3 bases from V and 2 bases from J; bases unmatched to any gene: 2. Germline values: CDR1 LGHDT, CDR2 YNNKEL (reference sequence).

V gene TRBV28 combines with J gene TRBJ2-3; 9 nucleotides line up with TRBD1. Unmatched junction bases numbered 4, after V lost 3 bases and J lost 3 bases. The CDR3 has 15 residues. Germline V lookup: CDR1 MDHEN, CDR2 SYDVKM. The CDR3 bases are TGTGCCAGCAGTTTTGGGGGACAGGGAACAGATACGCAGTATTTT. Its translation is CASSFGGQGTDTQYF. Supplemented by reference TRBV28 and TRBJ2-3, the full variable domain reads DVKVTQSSRYLVKRTGEKVFLECVQDMDHENMFWYRQDPGLGLRLIYFSYDVKMKEKGDIPEGYSVSREKKERFSLILESASTNQTSMYLCASSFGGQGTDTQYFGPGTRLTVL.

CDR3 region: CASYDLSGENTIYF. CDR3 in DNA: TGTGCCAGCTACGACCTCTCGGGGGAAAACACCATATATTTT. The genes are TRBV19 and TRBJ1-3; D is possibly TRBD1 (5 bases). Germline values: CDR1 LNHDA, CDR2 SQIVND (reference sequence). The CDR3 consists of 14 residues. V was clipped by 9 bases and J by 6 bases, with 18 bases between them.

J is TRBJ1-1 and V is TRBV6-5; TRBD1 might be the D (5 bases). V was cut by 3 bases and J by 1 base, with 9 bases left in between. Germline CDR1 reads MNHEY; CDR2 reads SVGAGI. The CDR3 runs to 14 residues. CDR3 nucleotides: TGTGCCAGCAGTTATGGCAGGGAGAACACTGAAGCTTTCTTT. Amino acids: CASSYGRENTEAFF.